The source of this TCR beta chain is a study of shared clonotypes between healthy human individuals. This was a deep-level run. Authors' processing steps: ImmunoSEQ gave junction-only sequences without quality scores, so filtering differed. Generated by immunoSEQ multiplex PCR, the TCRdb table keeps only in-frame clones and is missing some. V, J and clone size are taken as reported in that table, and D and trimming were inferred from the DNA itself. Of 400,000 to 600,000 clones in the sample, roughly 77% were seen once. Donors were Caucasian adults residing in Nashville, Tennessee, USA. About 91 million PBMCs served as the genomic DNA source for unsorted samples. The CDR3 is 13 amino acids. CDR1 MNHEY and CDR2 SMNVEV come from the germline V gene (reference sequence). The V gene lost 7 bases and the J gene lost 5 bases, with 11 bases spanning the gap.

This chain joins TRBV27 and TRBJ1-4; tentatively, D is TRBD1 (5 bases). The sample taken for sequencing was PBMCs. The sequence was obtained from a woman aged 40-49 years in good health. Some clones in this sample may be carry-over from other donors' samples. The CDR3 here is CASKIWGNEKLFF. The CDR3 DNA reads as TGTGCCAGCAAGATATGGGGGAATGAAAAACTGTTTTTT.